This TCR beta chain emerged from a study of blood T cells in healthy people across ages. Study information: About one barcoded beta molecule per two T cells came from capture by template switching.

There are 12 residues in the CDR3. The germline V gene encodes CDR1 SQVTM and CDR2 ANQGSEA. V dropped 5 bases and J dropped 4 bases, with 11 bases sitting between them. There were at least 6 micrograms of total RNA extracted from every sample. Then a second PCR, running roughly 7 to 11 cycles, was carried out with a sample-barcoded 5' primer and a J-beta primer mix. TCRdb re-called the 5' RACE reads with MiXCR, one entry per CDR3 protein. The sample contains more than 1 million distinct CDR3 sequences, under 55% of which appear only once. V and J are TRBV29-1 and TRBJ1-1, with D perhaps TRBD1 (6 bases). Specimen: blood. The TCR was taken from a woman aged 55 to 70 in good health. DNA for the CDR3: TGCAGCGTTTGGTCAGGGGTCACTGAAGCTTTCTTT. Translating gives CSVWSGVTEAFF. Together with reference TRBV29-1 and TRBJ1-1, the CDR3 gives the full variable domain: SAVISQKPSRDICQRGTSLTIQCQVDSQVTMMFWYRQQPGQSLTLIATANQGSEATYESGFVIDKFPISRPNLTFSTLTVSNMSPEDSSIYLCSVWSGVTEAFFGQGTRLTVV.